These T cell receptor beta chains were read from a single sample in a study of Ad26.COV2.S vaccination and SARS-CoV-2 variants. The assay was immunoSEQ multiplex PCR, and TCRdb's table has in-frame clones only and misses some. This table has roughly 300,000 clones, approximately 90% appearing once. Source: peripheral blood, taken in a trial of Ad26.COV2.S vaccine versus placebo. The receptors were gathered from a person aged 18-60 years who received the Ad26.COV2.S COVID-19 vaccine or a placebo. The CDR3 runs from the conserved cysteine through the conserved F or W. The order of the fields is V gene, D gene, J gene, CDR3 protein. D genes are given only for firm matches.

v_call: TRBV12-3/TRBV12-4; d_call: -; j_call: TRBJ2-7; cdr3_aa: CASSWGHAYEQYF
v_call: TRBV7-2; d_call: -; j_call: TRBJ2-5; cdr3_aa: CASSLGSGSQETQYF
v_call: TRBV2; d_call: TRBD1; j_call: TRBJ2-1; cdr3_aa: CAKSGTGGNEQFF
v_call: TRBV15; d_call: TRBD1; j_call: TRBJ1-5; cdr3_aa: CATSRTGQHNQPQHF
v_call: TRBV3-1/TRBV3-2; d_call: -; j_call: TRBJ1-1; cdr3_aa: CASSQGLVGGLTEAFF
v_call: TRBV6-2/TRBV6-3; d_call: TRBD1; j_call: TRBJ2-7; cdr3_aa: CASSSIPGQGLDEQYF
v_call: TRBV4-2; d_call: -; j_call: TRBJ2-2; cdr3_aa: CASSQERGTGELFF
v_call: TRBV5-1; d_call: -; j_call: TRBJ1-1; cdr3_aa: CASSLGGQNTEAFF
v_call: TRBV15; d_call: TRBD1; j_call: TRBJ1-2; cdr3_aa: CATSEDGSGGYGYTF
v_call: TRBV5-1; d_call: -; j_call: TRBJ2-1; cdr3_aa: CASSSPSAFGIGNEQFF
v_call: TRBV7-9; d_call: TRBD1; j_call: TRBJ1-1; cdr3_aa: CASRQITGANTEAFF
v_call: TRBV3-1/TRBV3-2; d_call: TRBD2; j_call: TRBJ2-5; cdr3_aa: CASSPGLAGEQETQYF
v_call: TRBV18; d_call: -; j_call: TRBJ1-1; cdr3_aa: CASSAGGRGTEAFF
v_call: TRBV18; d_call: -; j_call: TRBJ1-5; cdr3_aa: CASSRGRGFNQPQHF
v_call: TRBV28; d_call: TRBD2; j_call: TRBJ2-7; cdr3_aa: CASSGTSGRASEQYF
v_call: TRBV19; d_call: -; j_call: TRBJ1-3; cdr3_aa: CASSRQEGSPGNTIYF
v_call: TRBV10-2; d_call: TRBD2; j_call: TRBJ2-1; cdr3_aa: CASGGDSGTVDEQFF
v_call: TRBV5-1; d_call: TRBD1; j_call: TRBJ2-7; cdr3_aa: CASSIRTGTEQYF
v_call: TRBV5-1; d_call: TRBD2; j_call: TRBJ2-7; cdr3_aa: CASNGGGSGSYEQYF
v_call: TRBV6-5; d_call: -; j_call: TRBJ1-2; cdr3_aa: CASSYLGTGNYGYTF